The 6 T cell receptor beta chains given below trace back to one sample, sequenced in a study of blood T cell repertoires in COVID-19. Sequencing was performed with immunoSEQ multiplex PCR; in TCRdb, only in-frame clones are kept and a portion is missing. Among roughly 230,000 clones listed, roughly 81% were seen once. Sample: PBMCs or T cells enriched from blood (not recorded which). These receptors came from a woman between 45 and 60 years old who had been exposed to COVID-19.

The V gene is TRBV7-9, the J gene TRBJ2-1, with a possible D match to TRBD1 (6 bases). V lost 6 bases and J lost 0, with 9 bases in between. This CDR3 contains 14 residues. From germline, CDR1 is SEHNR and CDR2 FQNEAQ (reference sequence). The CDR3 coding sequence is TGTGCCAGCAGAGGGGGAAACTCCTACAATGAGCAGTTCTTC. The encoded protein is CASRGGNSYNEQFF.

The chain combines TRBV4-1 with TRBJ2-3, with D perhaps matching TRBD2 (6 bases). CDR1 and CDR2 from the germline V gene are MGHRA and YSYEKL. The length of the CDR3 is 15 residues. V lost 4 bases and J 5 bases, leaving 16 bases between the germline ends. CDR3 amino acids: CASSLEGRGKDTQYF. The DNA for the CDR3 is TGCGCCAGCAGCCTCGAGGGGCGGGGAAAAGATACGCAGTATTTT.

This clone was detected only a few times. The chain employs TRBV6-5 and TRBJ1-2, with 8 bases matching TRBD1. The V gene end was trimmed by 5 bases and the J gene end by 2 bases; junction bases not matched to a gene: 1. Looked up from germline, CDR1 is MNHEY and CDR2 is SVGAGI. The CDR3 totals 13 residues. The CDR3 bases are TGTGCCAGCAGTCGGACAGGGAACTATGGCTACACCTTC. It is translated as CASSRTGNYGYTF.

This sequence joins TRBV27 and TRBJ1-6; possibly TRBD1 for D (5 bases). The germline V gene has CDR1 MNHEY and CDR2 SMNVEV (reference sequence). The CDR3 consists of 16 residues. Trimming took 6 bases from V and 3 from J, leaving 15 bases between them. This chain's CDR3 is CASSPFTGRYNSPLHF. The CDR3, as DNA: TGTGCCAGCAGCCCTTTTACAGGTCGCTATAATTCACCCCTCCACTTT.

The chain joins TRBV6-2 or TRBV6-3 to TRBJ1-2; TRBD1 might be the D (6 bases). Germline V CDR1 and CDR2: MNHEY, SVGEGT. V was shortened by 6 bases and J by 1 base, with 21 bases between the two germline ends. The CDR3 is 17 amino acids. The chain's CDR3 is CASSTLGGQHHNYGYTF. In DNA, the CDR3 is TGTGCCAGCAGCACACTCGGCGGACAGCACCATAACTATGGCTACACCTTC.

The chain is built from TRBV5-1 and TRBJ2-5; D uncertain. CDR3 length: 17 amino acids. In germline, CDR1 is SGHRS, CDR2 YFSETQ. Trimming shortened V by 4 bases and J by 2 bases, and 21 bases separated the two germline ends. CDR3 coding DNA: TGCGCCAGCAGCATCTTAGGCGGCCAAGGCCTACAAGAGACCCAGTACTTC. Its translation is CASSILGGQGLQETQYF.